Each of the 32 T cell receptor beta chains below was sequenced from the same sample in a study of vaccination and CD4 T cells after COVID-19. Sample treatment: roughly 11-day PBMC culture with coronavirus spike peptide pools or control peptides (ViraFEST assay). Their recognized antigens are unknown. With the Oncomine TCR Beta short-read assay, DNA from cultured CD4+ T cells was sequenced. MiXCR, applied by TCRdb to the PCR reads, yields one record per CDR3 protein. The sample includes some 16,000 distinct CDR3 sequences, around 55% seen only once; the top ten take 15% to 20%. The specimen sequenced was CD4+ T cells from blood, cultured in vitro. Every receptor here comes from a human donor who had recovered from COVID-19.

The chain is built from TRBV4-3 and TRBJ1-5; a weak D match, TRBD1 (6 bases). CDR1 and CDR2 from the germline V gene are LGHNA and YSLEER. This CDR3 comprises 17 residues. V shed 0 bases and J shed 2 bases, with 14 bases lying between them. The CDR3 is CASSQDDTGRGNQPQHF. CDR3 in DNA: TGCGCCAGCAGCCAAGATGACACAGGGAGAGGCAATCAGCCCCAGCATTTT.

The V call is TRBV12-3 or TRBV12-4, the J call TRBJ2-2, with D unresolved. CDR3 size: 16 residues. V dropped 2 bases and J dropped 1 base, with 11 bases sitting between them. The CDR3 loop is CASSLPRLMNTGELFF. CDR3 sequence (DNA): TGTGCCAGCAGTTTACCCCGCCTAATGAACACCGGGGAGCTGTTTTTT.

This clonotype has a handful of counts. The chain combines TRBV7-9 with TRBJ2-3, with a weak D call TRBD2 (5 bases). The ends were cut back, 3 bases at V and 0 bases at J, with 7 bases in the middle. Germline V lookup: CDR1 SEHNR, CDR2 FQNEAQ (reference sequence). The CDR3 covers 14 residues. CDR3 DNA: TGTGCCAGCAGCTTCGGCGGGAGCACAGATACGCAGTATTTT. It yields the protein CASSFGGSTDTQYF.

The rearrangement uses TRBV7-2 and TRBJ1-2; D possibly corresponds to TRBD1 (6 bases). The CDR3 totals 15 residues. The germline CDR1 and CDR2 sequences are SGHTA and FQGNSA. V shed 6 bases and J shed 7 bases, with 21 bases lying between them. CDR3 region: CASRMGGTRRSGYTF. The CDR3 region has the DNA TGTGCCAGCAGGATGGGAGGGACAAGACGCAGTGGCTACACCTTC.

DNA for the CDR3: TGTGCCAGCAGCCAAGTCCGAGGGGAGGGGTACTATGGCTACACCTTC. This codes for CASSQVRGEGYYGYTF. The chain links TRBV4-2 to TRBJ1-2; D might be TRBD1 (5 bases). The CDR3 length is 16 residues. Between the trimmed V and J ends, which lost 1 base and 3 bases, there was a span of 15 bases. CDR1 LGHNA and CDR2 YNFKEQ come from the germline V gene.

This clonotype was picked up a small number of times. The rearrangement uses TRBV7-9 and TRBJ1-1; 7 bases agree with TRBD1. V dropped 3 bases and J dropped 1; count of bases not matched to a gene: 14. CDR3 length: 18 residues. Germline V CDR1 and CDR2: SEHNR, FQNEAQ (reference sequence). CDR3 amino acids: CASSFPLAGGLGNTEAFF. CDR3 nucleotides: TGTGCCAGCAGCTTCCCCCTGGCAGGGGGGTTGGGGAACACTGAAGCTTTCTTT.

This chain uses TRBV30 with TRBJ2-1; D remains ambiguous. CDR1 GTSNPN and CDR2 SVGIG come from the germline V gene (reference sequence). Trimming took off 0 bases at V and 3 bases at J, with 6 bases between the two ends. This CDR3 spans 13 amino acids. The CDR3 region is CAWSVGSYNEQFF. CDR3 nucleotides: TGTGCCTGGAGTGTCGGAAGCTACAATGAGCAGTTCTTC. Full variable domain (rest looked up from reference TRBV30 and TRBJ2-1): SQTIHQWPATLVQPVGSPLSLECTVEGTSNPNLYWYRQAAGRGLQLLFYSVGIGQISSEVPQNLSASRPQDRQFILSSKKLLLSDSGFYLCAWSVGSYNEQFFGPGTRLTVL.

The V gene is TRBV10-2, the J gene TRBJ1-3, with unresolved D. In germline, CDR1 is WSHSY, CDR2 SAAADI. The CDR3 spans 13 residues. V lost 0 bases and J lost 7, with 7 bases in between. Here the CDR3 DNA reads TGCGCCAGCAGTGAGTCTAGAGGCAACACCATATATTTT. The encoded protein is CASSESRGNTIYF.

The chain links TRBV6-1 to TRBJ2-2; TRBD2 is a possible D gene (5 bases). There are 14 residues in the CDR3. V was clipped by 7 bases and J by 6 bases, with 15 bases between them. Germline loops: CDR1 MNHNS, CDR2 SASEGT. This CDR3 is CASKIRGSAGELFF. Here the CDR3 DNA reads TGTGCCAGCAAGATTCGGGGTAGCGCCGGGGAGCTGTTTTTT.

This clonotype was recorded a few times. The chain joins TRBV21-1 to TRBJ1-1. TRBV21-1 is a pseudogene segment. The CDR3 runs to 14 residues. DNA of the CDR3: TGTGCCAGCAGCAAAGAGACGGTGGACACTGAAGCTTTCTTT. Translated: CASSKETVDTEAFF.

This clonotype turned up a few times. CDR3 region: CSASRGDYGYTF. The CDR3 DNA follows: TGCAGTGCTTCACGGGGAGACTATGGCTACACCTTC. This chain connects TRBV20-1 to TRBJ1-2; D remains ambiguous. Germline values: CDR1 DFQATT, CDR2 SNEGSKA (reference sequence). Trimming stripped 5 bases from V and 3 bases from J, with 10 bases between. This CDR3 contains 12 residues.

This clonotype was detected only a few times. The V gene is TRBV6-1, the J gene TRBJ1-2, with 8 bases that match TRBD1. Trimming removed 4 bases from V and 4 bases from J; junction bases left unmatched: 5. The CDR3 is made up of 14 amino acids. CDR1 MNHNS and CDR2 SASEGT come from the germline V gene. CDR3 sequence: CASSASGQAYGYTF. The CDR3 coding sequence is TGTGCCAGCAGTGCCTCGGGACAGGCCTATGGCTACACCTTC.

This clonotype was picked up a small number of times. The V gene is TRBV6-1, the J gene TRBJ1-6, with 7 positions matching TRBD1. The germline gives CDR1 MNHNS, CDR2 SASEGT. The CDR3 spans 14 residues. The junction had 13 bases not matched to a gene; V was cut back by 6 bases and J by 14 bases. The CDR3 region is CASRGDSGAWALHF. The CDR3 bases are TGTGCCAGCAGGGGGGACAGCGGGGCTTGGGCCCTCCACTTT.

This clonotype was observed a handful of times. V and J are TRBV7-9 and TRBJ1-5, with 7 bases lining up with TRBD1. The CDR3 totals 16 residues. The germline gives CDR1 SEHNR, CDR2 FQNEAQ (reference sequence). With V trimmed by 4 bases and J by 0 bases, 6 bases remained unmatched. The CDR3 region is CASSSTGSGSNQPQHF. DNA of the CDR3: TGTGCCAGCAGCTCGACAGGGTCGGGTAGCAATCAGCCCCAGCATTTT.

V usage is TRBV7-2 and J usage is TRBJ1-2; no clear D gene. This CDR3 is built from 12 residues. Deletions cut 1 base from V and 7 bases from J, with 7 bases between. The V gene's germline CDR1 is SGHTA and CDR2 FQGNSA. The CDR3 DNA reads as TGTGCCAGCAGCTTAGAGCGGGTTGGCTACACCTTC. This encodes CASSLERVGYTF.

V and J are TRBV10-1 and TRBJ2-2, with 11 bases lining up with TRBD2. The junction had 6 bases not matched to a gene; V was cut back by 9 bases and J by 3 bases. This CDR3 has 15 amino acids. Germline loops: CDR1 WNHNN, CDR2 SYGVQD (reference sequence). CDR3 nucleotide sequence: TGCGCCAGGGAGACTAGCGGGACATACACCGGGGAGCTGTTTTTT. Amino acids: CARETSGTYTGELFF.

The chain couples TRBV20-1 to TRBJ1-5; no clear D. Deletions cut 0 bases from V and 5 bases from J, with 11 bases between. CDR1 is DFQATT, CDR2 SNEGSKA, per germline (reference sequence). The CDR3 length is 14 residues. CDR3 nucleotides: TGCAGTGCTAGAGATCGCAGAGGGCATCAGCCCCAGCATTTT. This translates into CSARDRRGHQPQHF.

As regards this clonotype: Germline and junction disagree at one end, which may indicate a read error. The chain combines TRBV11-1 with TRBJ2-1, with 9 bases that match TRBD1. CDR3 length equals 15 residues. From germline, CDR1 is SGHAT and CDR2 FQDESV (reference sequence). This CDR3 reads CASSRTGGNYNERFF. Here the CDR3 DNA reads TGTGCCAGCAGCCGTACAGGGGGCAACTACAATGAGCGGTTCTTC.

The V gene is TRBV7-2, the J gene TRBJ2-7, with a tentative D call TRBD2 (5 bases). V lost 5 bases and J 2 bases, leaving 13 bases between the germline ends. The CDR3 runs 14 residues. The germline V gene has CDR1 SGHTA and CDR2 FQGNSA. The CDR3 region has the DNA TGTGCCAGCAGCCCGATGCTAGCTACCTACGAGCAGTACTTC. Protein: CASSPMLATYEQYF.

The chain recombines TRBV4-3 with TRBJ2-5; D perhaps matches TRBD1 (6 bases). Germline V lookup: CDR1 LGHNA, CDR2 YSLEER. V was pared by 3 bases and J by 4 bases, with 15 bases between. The CDR3 loop spans 15 amino acids. CDR3 region: CASSQDSGSRETQYF. CDR3 DNA: TGCGCCAGCAGCCAGGACAGTGGTTCTCGAGAGACCCAGTACTTC.

This chain joins TRBV9 and TRBJ2-7; TRBD1 might be the D (6 bases). V dropped 0 bases and J dropped 3 bases, with 13 bases sitting between them. Per the germline V gene, CDR1 is SGDLS and CDR2 is YYNGEE. CDR3 length: 15 residues. This CDR3 reads CASSVGQGSHYEQYF. CDR3 bases: TGTGCCAGCAGCGTAGGGCAGGGGAGCCACTACGAGCAGTACTTC.

This chain links TRBV5-3 with TRBJ1-5; no firm D call. TRBV5-3 is designated an ORF whose function remains uncertain. The CDR3 is 17 amino acids. The ends were cut back, 3 bases at V and 2 bases at J, with 18 bases in the middle. CDR3 DNA: TGTGCCAGAAGCTGGTCGGAAGGGCGGAGGTGCAATCAGCCCCAGCATTTT. This codes for CARSWSEGRRCNQPQHF.

The rearrangement links TRBV7-9 to TRBJ2-1; D ambiguous. Deletions cut 6 bases from V and 9 bases from J, with 12 bases between. The V gene's germline CDR1 is SEHNR and CDR2 FQNEAQ (reference sequence). CDR3 length: 12 residues. As DNA, the CDR3 is TGTGCCAGCAGTGTTTTAGGGCGTGAGCAGTTCTTC. It specifies CASSVLGREQFF.

In its sample, this clonotype was seen a few times. The rearrangement uses TRBV20-1 and TRBJ2-5; D is unresolved. V shed 0 bases and J shed 5 bases, with 10 bases lying between them. This CDR3 comprises 13 residues. Germline-derived CDR1 and CDR2 are DFQATT and SNEGSKA (reference sequence). The CDR3 sequence: CSAREWAMETQYF. CDR3 sequence (DNA): TGCAGTGCTAGAGAGTGGGCGATGGAGACCCAGTACTTC.

This chain joins TRBV20-1 and TRBJ1-5; TRBD1 might be the D (5 bases). CDR1 is DFQATT and CDR2 is SNEGSKA in the germline V gene (reference sequence). The V end was cut by 5 bases, the J end by 6 bases, with 17 bases between. This CDR3 spans 14 amino acids. The CDR3 is CSAVRRVGGQPQHF. In DNA form, the CDR3 reads TGCAGTGCTGTCAGGCGGGTGGGGGGTCAGCCCCAGCATTTT.

The sample holds a few counts of this clonotype. This chain links TRBV7-9 with TRBJ1-1; 8 bases are shared with TRBD1. Trimming at V came to 3 bases and at J to 3 bases, leaving 9 bases not matched to a gene. The CDR3 covers 16 residues. The germline gives CDR1 SEHNR, CDR2 FQNEAQ (reference sequence). The CDR3, as DNA: TGTGCCAGCAGCTTCTGGACAGGGAGCCACGACACTGAAGCTTTCTTT. Protein product: CASSFWTGSHDTEAFF. Drawing the rest from reference TRBV7-9 and TRBJ1-1, the complete variable domain is DTGVSQNPRHKITKRGQNVTFRCDPISEHNRLYWYRQTLGQGPEFLTYFQNEAQLEKSRLLSDRFSAERPKGSFSTLEIQRTEQGDSAMYLCASSFWTGSHDTEAFFGQGTRLTVV.

The chain is built from TRBV5-1 and TRBJ2-5, with TRBD2 matching 11 bases. V gave up 3 bases and J gave up 5 bases; unmatched junction bases: 6. The CDR3 sequence is 15 residues long. CDR1 and CDR2 from the germline V gene are SGHRS and YFSETQ. CDR3 sequence (DNA): TGCGCCAGCAGCTCGGGACTAGCGGTATCGGAGACCCAGTACTTC. It codes for CASSSGLAVSETQYF. Full variable domain (outside the CDR3, taken from reference TRBV5-1 and TRBJ2-5): KAGVTQTPRYLIKTRGQQVTLSCSPISGHRSVSWYQQTPGQGLQFLFEYFSETQRNKGNFPGRFSGRQFSNSRSEMNVSTLELGDSALYLCASSSGLAVSETQYFGPGTRLLVL.

The chain links TRBV7-9 to TRBJ2-1; D is possibly TRBD1 or TRBD2 (5 bases each). CDR3 length equals 17 residues. The germline V gene has CDR1 SEHNR and CDR2 FQNEAQ (reference sequence). V was pared by 5 bases and J by 3 bases, with 20 bases between. The CDR3 nucleotides read TGTGCCAGCAGCGACATAGTGTGGGGACGGAGCTACAATGAGCAGTTCTTC. This translates into CASSDIVWGRSYNEQFF.

The gene calls are TRBV4-2 and TRBJ2-7; D remains unclear. This CDR3 has 18 amino acids. Trimming shortened V by 5 bases and J by 5 bases, and 28 bases separated the two germline ends. Germline V gene data show CDR1 as LGHNA and CDR2 as YNFKEQ. The chain's CDR3 is CASSFREVTTTSPNEQYF. The CDR3 DNA follows: TGTGCCAGCAGCTTCCGAGAGGTAACTACCACCTCCCCCAACGAGCAGTACTTC.

This clonotype was seen once. The V gene is TRBV20-1, the J gene TRBJ2-2, with TRBD1 matching over 7 bases. Trimming took 1 base from V and 6 from J; bases not matched to a gene: 11. Per germline, CDR1 DFQATT and CDR2 SNEGSKA (reference sequence). The CDR3 extends over 16 amino acids. In nucleotides, the CDR3 is TGCAGTGCTAGAGCGGACAGGAAGCTTTGGGCCGGGGAGCTGTTTTTT. This encodes CSARADRKLWAGELFF.

The chain employs TRBV5-1 and TRBJ2-6; D is uncertain. The CDR3 length is 17 residues. V lost 4 bases, J lost 2 bases, and 16 bases lay in between. Germline assignment: CDR1 SGHRS and CDR2 YFSETQ. The CDR3 here is CASSLATRLTGANVLTF. CDR3 in DNA: TGCGCCAGCAGCCTGGCGACACGGCTTACTGGGGCCAACGTCCTGACTTTC.

J is TRBJ2-2 and V is TRBV7-2; no clear D gene. The CDR3 is 14 amino acids. V was pared by 3 bases and J by 1 base, with 6 bases between. Germline V gene sequence: CDR1 SGHTA, CDR2 FQGNSA. CDR3 loop: CASSFLGNTGELFF. The CDR3 DNA is TGTGCCAGCAGCTTTTTGGGGAACACCGGGGAGCTGTTTTTT.